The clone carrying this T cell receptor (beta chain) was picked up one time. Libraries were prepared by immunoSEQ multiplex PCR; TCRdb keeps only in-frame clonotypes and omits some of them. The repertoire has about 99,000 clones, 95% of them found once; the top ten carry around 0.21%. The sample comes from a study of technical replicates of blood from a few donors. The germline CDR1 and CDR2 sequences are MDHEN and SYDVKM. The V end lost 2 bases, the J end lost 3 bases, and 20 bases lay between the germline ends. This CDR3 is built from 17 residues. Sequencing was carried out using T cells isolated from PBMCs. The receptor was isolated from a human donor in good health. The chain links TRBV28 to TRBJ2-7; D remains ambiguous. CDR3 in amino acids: CASSLRLGAALNYEQYF. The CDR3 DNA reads TGTGCCAGCAGTTTAAGGCTAGGAGCAGCCCTTAACTACGAGCAGTACTTC. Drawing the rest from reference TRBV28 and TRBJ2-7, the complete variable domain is DVKVTQSSRYLVKRTGEKVFLECVQDMDHENMFWYRQDPGLGLRLIYFSYDVKMKEKGDIPEGYSVSREKKERFSLILESASTNQTSMYLCASSLRLGAALNYEQYFGPGTRLTVT.